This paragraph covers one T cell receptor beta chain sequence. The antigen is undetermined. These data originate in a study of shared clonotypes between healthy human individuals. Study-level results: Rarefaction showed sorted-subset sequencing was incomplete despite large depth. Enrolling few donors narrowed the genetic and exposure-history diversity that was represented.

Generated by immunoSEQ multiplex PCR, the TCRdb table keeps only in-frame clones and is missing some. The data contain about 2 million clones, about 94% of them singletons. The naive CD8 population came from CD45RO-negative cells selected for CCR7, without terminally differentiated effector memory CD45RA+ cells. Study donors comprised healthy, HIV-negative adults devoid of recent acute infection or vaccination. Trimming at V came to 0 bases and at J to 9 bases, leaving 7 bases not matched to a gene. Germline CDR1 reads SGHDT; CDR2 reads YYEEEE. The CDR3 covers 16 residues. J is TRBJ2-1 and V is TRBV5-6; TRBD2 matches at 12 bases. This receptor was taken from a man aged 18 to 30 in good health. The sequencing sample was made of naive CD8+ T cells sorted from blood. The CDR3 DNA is TGTGCCAGCAGCTTGGGGACTAGCGGGATGCCCGGTGAGCAGTTCTTC. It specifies CASSLGTSGMPGEQFF.